This entry concerns a single T cell receptor beta chain. Its antigen is not known. Only in-frame clones appear in the TCRdb table, and some are missing; sequencing was by immunoSEQ multiplex PCR. The table includes more than 60,000 clones, around 70% detected once. The entry originates in a study of vaccination effects on CD4 cells after COVID-19. Across the whole study: Post-vaccine specimens arrived a median 72 days past the second dose.

The CDR3 is 13 amino acids. Germline V CDR1 and CDR2: SGHRS, YFSETQ. Trimming pared 5 bases from V and 4 bases from J, leaving 11 bases between. Findings and caveats of the study: From healthy vaccinees, only 1 of 255 vaccine-induced clones also reacted to common cold coronaviruses.

With approximately 10 days of culture completed, CD4+ T cells were isolated. Each participant received a vaccine that was either BNT162b2 or mRNA-1273, given as two doses. Days 3 and 7 saw half the medium replaced with IL-2 medium. This material consisted of CD4+ T cells from PBMCs cultured without peptide, taken after COVID-19 vaccination. This TCR came from a human donor who received a COVID-19 vaccine. This sequence joins TRBV5-1 and TRBJ2-3; no firm D call. The CDR3: CASSSVFPDTQYF. The CDR3 nucleotides are TGCGCCAGCAGTTCCGTCTTTCCAGATACGCAGTATTTT.